These T cell receptor beta chains were read from a single sample in a study of graft-versus-host responses after intestinal transplantation. Method: immunoSEQ multiplex PCR; TCRdb's copy keeps in-frame clones and lacks some. The repertoire holds about 88,000 clones, with over 90% as singletons. Their antigens are not known. This sample comprised unstimulated CD4+ T cells sorted from spleen or lymph node cells, obtained before transplant. These receptors were obtained from a human donor who was the organ donor for an intestinal transplant. CDR3s include the opening cysteine and the closing phenylalanine or tryptophan. D genes are given only for firm matches. Clone size is stated in some rows and not others, as once, few, many or a class when expanded.

abundance: .; d_gene: .; v_gene: TRBV7-3; j_gene: TRBJ1-2; CDR3aa: CASSLMGGQSNYGYTF; CDR3nt: TGTGCCAGCAGCTTAATGGGGGGCCAGTCTAACTATGGCTACACCTTC
abundance: .; d_gene: .; v_gene: TRBV5-1; j_gene: TRBJ1-4; CDR3aa: CASRDPSREKLFF; CDR3nt: TGCGCCAGCAGGGACCCCTCTAGAGAAAAACTGTTTTTT
abundance: .; d_gene: .; v_gene: TRBV29-1; j_gene: TRBJ2-1; CDR3aa: CSVERSNEQFF; CDR3nt: TGCAGCGTCGAGAGGTCCAATGAGCAGTTCTTC
abundance: .; d_gene: .; v_gene: TRBV28; j_gene: TRBJ2-4; CDR3aa: CASRQGAKNIQYF; CDR3nt: TGTGCCAGCCGTCAGGGGGCCAAAAACATTCAGTACTTC
abundance: .; d_gene: .; v_gene: TRBV9; j_gene: TRBJ2-2; CDR3aa: CASSVGPTGELFF; CDR3nt: TGTGCCAGCAGCGTAGGACCCACCGGGGAGCTGTTTTTT
abundance: .; d_gene: TRBD2; v_gene: TRBV9; j_gene: TRBJ2-3; CDR3aa: CASSVEGAGGIADTQYF; CDR3nt: TGTGCCAGCAGCGTAGAGGGAGCGGGGGGGATTGCAGATACGCAGTATTTT
abundance: .; d_gene: TRBD1; v_gene: TRBV7-6; j_gene: TRBJ1-1; CDR3aa: CASSATGTNTEAFF; CDR3nt: TGTGCCAGCAGCGCGACAGGGACAAACACTGAAGCTTTCTTT
abundance: .; d_gene: TRBD1; v_gene: TRBV19; j_gene: TRBJ1-5; CDR3aa: CASNRGFVNQPQHF; CDR3nt: TGTGCCAGTAACAGGGGGTTTGTTAATCAGCCCCAGCATTTT
abundance: .; d_gene: .; v_gene: TRBV6-8; j_gene: TRBJ1-5; CDR3aa: CASSYSLLQPQHF; CDR3nt: TGTGCCAGCAGTTACTCCCTCTTGCAGCCCCAGCATTTT
abundance: .; d_gene: TRBD1; v_gene: TRBV5-1; j_gene: TRBJ1-1; CDR3aa: CASSLGAGGTEAFF; CDR3nt: TGCGCCAGCAGCTTGGGCGCAGGGGGCACTGAAGCTTTCTTT
abundance: .; d_gene: .; v_gene: TRBV6-5; j_gene: TRBJ1-6; CDR3aa: CASGSYNSPLHF; CDR3nt: TGTGCCAGCGGATCATATAATTCACCCCTCCACTTT
abundance: .; d_gene: .; v_gene: TRBV7-6; j_gene: TRBJ2-2; CDR3aa: CASSLRGGFTGELFF; CDR3nt: TGTGCCAGCAGCTTAAGAGGGGGGTTCACCGGGGAGCTGTTTTTT
abundance: .; d_gene: TRBD1; v_gene: TRBV19; j_gene: TRBJ2-3; CDR3aa: CASSAGGWKTDTQYF; CDR3nt: TGTGCCAGTAGCGCAGGGGGCTGGAAAACAGATACGCAGTATTTT
abundance: .; d_gene: .; v_gene: TRBV5-1; j_gene: TRBJ1-2; CDR3aa: CASRTANYGYTF; CDR3nt: TGCGCCAGCAGGACAGCTAACTATGGCTACACCTTC
abundance: .; d_gene: .; v_gene: TRBV7-6; j_gene: TRBJ1-1; CDR3aa: CASSRGHLNTEAFF; CDR3nt: TGTGCCAGCAGCCGAGGACACTTGAACACTGAAGCTTTCTTT
abundance: .; d_gene: .; v_gene: TRBV6-1; j_gene: TRBJ1-2; CDR3aa: CASSKNDIDNYGYTF; CDR3nt: TGTGCCAGCAGTAAGAACGACATCGACAACTATGGCTACACCTTC
abundance: .; d_gene: .; v_gene: TRBV5-5; j_gene: TRBJ1-1; CDR3aa: CASSLAPSTEAFF; CDR3nt: TGTGCCAGCAGCTTGGCCCCCAGCACTGAAGCTTTCTTT
abundance: .; d_gene: .; v_gene: TRBV2; j_gene: TRBJ1-5; CDR3aa: CASSVRGADQPQHF; CDR3nt: TGTGCCAGCAGTGTTCGGGGGGCCGATCAGCCCCAGCATTTT
abundance: .; d_gene: .; v_gene: TRBV11-2; j_gene: TRBJ2-5; CDR3aa: CASSRGGRVDRETQYF; CDR3nt: TGTGCCAGCAGCCGAGGTGGCAGGGTAGACCGGGAGACCCAGTACTTC
abundance: .; d_gene: TRBD1; v_gene: TRBV27; j_gene: TRBJ1-5; CDR3aa: CASRGTGNQPQHF; CDR3nt: TGTGCCAGCAGAGGGACAGGGAATCAGCCCCAGCATTTT
abundance: .; d_gene: .; v_gene: TRBV11-2; j_gene: TRBJ2-7; CDR3aa: CASSLAQREQYF; CDR3nt: TGTGCCAGCAGCTTAGCCCAGCGGGAGCAGTACTTC
abundance: .; d_gene: .; v_gene: TRBV5-1; j_gene: TRBJ2-1; CDR3aa: CASRPADNEQFF; CDR3nt: TGCGCCAGCAGGCCTGCGGACAATGAGCAGTTCTTC
abundance: .; d_gene: .; v_gene: TRBV4-2; j_gene: TRBJ1-1; CDR3aa: CASSPGRVRNTEAFF; CDR3nt: TGTGCCAGCAGCCCGGGCAGGGTCCGGAACACTGAAGCTTTCTTT
abundance: .; d_gene: .; v_gene: TRBV7-2; j_gene: TRBJ1-2; CDR3aa: CASSFAVEYTF; CDR3nt: TGTGCCAGCAGCTTTGCTGTCGAGTACACCTTC
abundance: .; d_gene: .; v_gene: TRBV7-8; j_gene: TRBJ1-1; CDR3aa: CASSLRPNTEAFF; CDR3nt: TGTGCCAGCAGCTTAAGACCGAACACTGAAGCTTTCTTT
abundance: .; d_gene: .; v_gene: TRBV18; j_gene: TRBJ1-1; CDR3aa: CASSPGQMNTEAFF; CDR3nt: TGTGCCAGCTCACCGGGACAAATGAACACTGAAGCTTTCTTT
abundance: .; d_gene: TRBD2; v_gene: TRBV4-3; j_gene: TRBJ2-3; CDR3aa: CASSPKIPTSGGTDTQYF; CDR3nt: TGCGCCAGCAGCCCCAAGATCCCAACTAGCGGAGGCACAGATACGCAGTATTTT
abundance: once; d_gene: .; v_gene: TRBV28; j_gene: TRBJ1-5; CDR3aa: CASSFSPGQEQPQHF; CDR3nt: TGTGCCAGCAGTTTTAGTCCAGGGCAGGAACAGCCCCAGCATTTT
abundance: .; d_gene: .; v_gene: TRBV5-1; j_gene: TRBJ2-3; CDR3aa: CASSLNTDTQYF; CDR3nt: TGCGCCAGCAGCTTAAACACAGATACGCAGTATTTT
abundance: .; d_gene: .; v_gene: TRBV2; j_gene: TRBJ2-1; CDR3aa: CASRYRVGSYNEQFF; CDR3nt: TGTGCCAGCAGGTACAGGGTGGGTTCCTACAATGAGCAGTTCTTC
abundance: .; d_gene: .; v_gene: TRBV6-6; j_gene: TRBJ1-4; CDR3aa: CASSPRQPNEKLFF; CDR3nt: TGTGCCAGCAGTCCTAGACAGCCAAATGAAAAACTGTTTTTT
abundance: .; d_gene: .; v_gene: TRBV7-3; j_gene: TRBJ1-2; CDR3aa: CASSLAGGGYGYTF; CDR3nt: TGTGCCAGCAGCTTAGCCGGGGGCGGCTATGGCTACACCTTC
abundance: .; d_gene: .; v_gene: TRBV14; j_gene: TRBJ1-6; CDR3aa: CASSLMGIGWGGGSPLHF; CDR3nt: TGTGCCAGCAGCCTGATGGGGATTGGTTGGGGTGGTGGTTCACCCCTCCACTTT
abundance: .; d_gene: TRBD1; v_gene: TRBV7-9; j_gene: TRBJ2-5; CDR3aa: CASSFQGQGPYQETQYF; CDR3nt: TGTGCCAGCAGCTTCCAAGGACAGGGACCGTACCAAGAGACCCAGTACTTC
abundance: .; d_gene: .; v_gene: TRBV11-2; j_gene: TRBJ1-2; CDR3aa: CASSLSGTGGYTF; CDR3nt: TGTGCCAGCAGCTTATCAGGGACGGGTGGCTACACCTTC
abundance: .; d_gene: .; v_gene: TRBV25-1; j_gene: TRBJ1-6; CDR3aa: CASSDPGTGTNSPLHF; CDR3nt: TGTGCCAGCAGTGATCCTGGTACAGGGACAAATTCACCCCTCCACTTT
abundance: .; d_gene: .; v_gene: TRBV28; j_gene: TRBJ1-4; CDR3aa: CASSFGGAKHNEKLFF; CDR3nt: TGTGCCAGCAGTTTTGGCGGAGCAAAACATAATGAAAAACTGTTTTTT
abundance: .; d_gene: TRBD2; v_gene: TRBV9; j_gene: TRBJ2-1; CDR3aa: CASSHSGGRSSSYNEQFF; CDR3nt: TGTGCCAGCAGCCATAGCGGGGGGCGGTCGAGCTCCTACAATGAGCAGTTCTTC
abundance: .; d_gene: .; v_gene: TRBV5-1; j_gene: TRBJ1-4; CDR3aa: CASSFQVRQTATNEKLFF; CDR3nt: TGCGCCAGCAGCTTTCAGGTAAGACAGACTGCAACTAATGAAAAACTGTTTTTT
abundance: once; d_gene: .; v_gene: TRBV7-2; j_gene: TRBJ1-2; CDR3aa: CASSLGSGGSLYGYTF; CDR3nt: TGTGCCAGCAGCTTAGGGTCAGGCGGCAGTCTTTATGGCTACACCTTC
abundance: .; d_gene: .; v_gene: TRBV5-1; j_gene: TRBJ2-7; CDR3aa: CASSFTGSYEQYF; CDR3nt: TGCGCCAGCAGCTTTACAGGGTCCTACGAGCAGTACTTC
abundance: .; d_gene: TRBD2; v_gene: TRBV28; j_gene: TRBJ2-5; CDR3aa: CASSLVRLAGVRETQYF; CDR3nt: TGTGCCAGCAGTTTGGTCCGACTAGCGGGGGTTCGGGAGACCCAGTACTTC
abundance: .; d_gene: .; v_gene: TRBV6-6; j_gene: TRBJ1-2; CDR3aa: CASSYSEGRVRYTF; CDR3nt: TGTGCCAGCAGTTACTCAGAAGGGCGGGTCCGCTACACCTTC
abundance: .; d_gene: TRBD2; v_gene: TRBV7-2; j_gene: TRBJ2-7; CDR3aa: CASSSRDSGGGTYEQYF; CDR3nt: TGTGCCAGCAGCTCCCGAGATAGCGGGGGGGGTACCTACGAGCAGTACTTC
abundance: .; d_gene: .; v_gene: TRBV11-1; j_gene: TRBJ2-7; CDR3aa: CASSLAEGYQSSYEQYF; CDR3nt: TGTGCCAGCAGCTTAGCGGAAGGATACCAGAGCTCTTACGAGCAGTACTTC
abundance: .; d_gene: TRBD2; v_gene: TRBV19; j_gene: TRBJ2-1; CDR3aa: CASSCGGAGCNEQFF; CDR3nt: TGTGCCAGTAGTTGCGGGGGGGCGGGATGTAATGAGCAGTTCTTC
abundance: .; d_gene: .; v_gene: TRBV23-1; j_gene: TRBJ1-2; CDR3aa: CASSQSWAVEGNRGYTF; CDR3nt: TGCGCCAGCAGTCAATCGTGGGCGGTTGAGGGGAACCGTGGCTACACCTTC
abundance: .; d_gene: .; v_gene: TRBV5-4; j_gene: TRBJ2-5; CDR3aa: CASSSKVHIETQYF; CDR3nt: TGTGCCAGCAGCTCGAAAGTTCATATAGAGACCCAGTACTTC
abundance: .; d_gene: TRBD1; v_gene: TRBV5-3; j_gene: TRBJ2-7; CDR3aa: CASSSQQASGQTNF; CDR3nt: TGTGCCAGCAGCTCTCAGCAGGCGTCGGGACAGACTAACTTC
abundance: .; d_gene: TRBD1; v_gene: TRBV28; j_gene: TRBJ2-7; CDR3aa: CASSDIRDRAYEQYF; CDR3nt: TGTGCCAGCAGTGATATCCGGGACAGAGCCTACGAGCAGTACTTC
abundance: .; d_gene: .; v_gene: TRBV27; j_gene: TRBJ2-7; CDR3aa: CASSFSARGLIEQYF; CDR3nt: TGTGCCAGCAGTTTCTCGGCTAGGGGTTTGATCGAGCAGTACTTC
abundance: .; d_gene: .; v_gene: TRBV25-1; j_gene: TRBJ2-2; CDR3aa: CASSSAGNTGELFF; CDR3nt: TGTGCCAGCAGTTCGGCAGGCAACACCGGGGAGCTGTTTTTT
abundance: .; d_gene: TRBD2; v_gene: TRBV10-3; j_gene: TRBJ2-5; CDR3aa: CAISRSRDRTSQETQYF; CDR3nt: TGTGCCATCAGTAGATCCAGAGACCGGACTAGCCAAGAGACCCAGTACTTC
abundance: few; d_gene: .; v_gene: TRBV19; j_gene: TRBJ1-4; CDR3aa: CASSSGPTTGFEKLFF; CDR3nt: TGTGCCAGTAGTTCCGGGCCCACCACTGGATTCGAAAAACTGTTTTTT
abundance: .; d_gene: .; v_gene: TRBV11-3; j_gene: TRBJ2-5; CDR3aa: CASSPGSQETQYF; CDR3nt: TGTGCCAGCAGCCCGGGGAGCCAAGAGACCCAGTACTTC